This T cell receptor beta chain was profiled in a study of cytomegalovirus exposure and HLA in healthy donors. A multiplex PCR was run with 60 Vbeta primers and 13 Jbeta primers. Clones were read by immunoSEQ multiplex PCR, and TCRdb kept only the in-frame ones, dropping some. The sample consists of approximately 190,000 clones, around three quarters of them appearing once. The receptor's source is a woman aged 30 to 39 in good health and CMV-seropositive. The sample was PBMCs.

CDR3 sequence: CASSSVHSPLHF. The CDR3 DNA reads as TGTGCCAGCAGTTCTGTACACTCACCCCTCCACTTT. V and J are TRBV27 and TRBJ1-6; D is undetermined. Germline lookup yields CDR1 MNHEY and CDR2 SMNVEV (reference sequence). This CDR3 has 12 residues. The V gene lost 4 bases and the J gene lost 10 bases, with 8 bases spanning the gap.